This T cell receptor (beta chain) was profiled in a study of shared clonotypes between healthy human individuals. Here immunoSEQ multiplex PCR was the method, and the copy in TCRdb shows in-frame clones only, minus some. The sample has fewer than 400,000 clones, over 65% seen once. As for this clone: Other nucleotide sequences from this sample produce the same CDR3.

V lost 1 base to trimming and J lost 5 bases; unmatched junction nucleotides: 0. This CDR3 is built from 14 residues. CDR1 KGHSH and CDR2 LQKENI come from the germline V gene. Sample: memory CD4+ T cells sorted from blood. The subset denotes: CD45RA-negative fraction. This clonotype was obtained from a man in his thirties or forties in good health. This chain uses TRBV18 with TRBJ2-1; 9 nucleotides match TRBD1. The chain's CDR3 is CASSPRTGDNEQFF. CDR3 in DNA: TGTGCCAGCTCACCACGGACAGGGGACAATGAGCAGTTCTTC.